This TCR beta chain appears in the sequencing data of a study of T cells after yellow fever vaccination. Study-wide results and limits: Post-booster samples contained most primary-vaccination clones (around 95% CD4, around 90% CD8).

Germline V gene data show CDR1 as LNHDA and CDR2 as SQIVND (reference sequence). V lost 4 bases, J lost 1 base, and 3 bases stayed unmatched. This CDR3 comprises 14 residues. The authors made TCR cDNA by 5'RACE template switching, adding a universal primer site and UMIs. TCRdb re-analysed the 5' RACE reads in MiXCR, keeping a single row per CDR3 protein. Of some 200,000 distinct CDR3 sequences in the sample, 3% to 3.5% are singletons; the top ten hold less than 3.5%. As concerns this clonotype: As yet, its antigen is unknown.

This clonotype was obtained from a man aged 18 to 30 who received the YFV17D yellow fever vaccine. The rearrangement uses TRBV19 and TRBJ2-5; the match to TRBD1 covers 7 bases. The source material was CD4+ T cells sorted from PBMCs, sampled 10 days after the yellow fever booster vaccination. This chain's CDR3 is CASSTNRGQETQYF. CDR3 nucleotides: TGTGCCAGTAGTACTAACAGGGGCCAAGAGACCCAGTACTTC.